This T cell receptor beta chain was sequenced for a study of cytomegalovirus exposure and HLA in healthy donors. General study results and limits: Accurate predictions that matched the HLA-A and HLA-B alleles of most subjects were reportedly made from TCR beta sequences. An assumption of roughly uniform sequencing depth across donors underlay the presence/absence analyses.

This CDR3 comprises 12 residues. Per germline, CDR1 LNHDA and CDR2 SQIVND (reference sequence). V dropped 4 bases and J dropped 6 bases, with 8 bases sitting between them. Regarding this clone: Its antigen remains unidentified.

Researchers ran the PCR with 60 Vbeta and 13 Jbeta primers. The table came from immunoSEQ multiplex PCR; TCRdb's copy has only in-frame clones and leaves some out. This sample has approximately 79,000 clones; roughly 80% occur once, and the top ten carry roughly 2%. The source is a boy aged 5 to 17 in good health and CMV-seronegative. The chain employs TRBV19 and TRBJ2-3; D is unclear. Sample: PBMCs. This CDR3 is CASSNPSDTQYF. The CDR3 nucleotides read TGTGCCAGTAGTAATCCATCCGATACGCAGTATTTT. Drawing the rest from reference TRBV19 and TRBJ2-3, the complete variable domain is DGGITQSPKYLFRKEGQNVTLSCEQNLNHDAMYWYRQDPGQGLRLIYYSQIVNDFQKGDIAEGYSVSREKKESFPLTVTSAQKNPTAFYLCASSNPSDTQYFGPGTRLTVL.